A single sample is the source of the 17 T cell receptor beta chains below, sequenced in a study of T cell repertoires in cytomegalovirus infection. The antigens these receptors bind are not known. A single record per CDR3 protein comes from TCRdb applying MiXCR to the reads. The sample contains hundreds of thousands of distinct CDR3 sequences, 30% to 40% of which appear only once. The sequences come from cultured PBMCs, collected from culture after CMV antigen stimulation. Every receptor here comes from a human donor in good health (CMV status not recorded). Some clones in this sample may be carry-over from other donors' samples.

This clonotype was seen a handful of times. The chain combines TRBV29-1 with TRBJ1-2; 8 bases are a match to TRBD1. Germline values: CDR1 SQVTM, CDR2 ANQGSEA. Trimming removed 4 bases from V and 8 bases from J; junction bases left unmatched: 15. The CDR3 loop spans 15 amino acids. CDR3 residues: CSVARPGQEVFGYTF. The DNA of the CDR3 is TGCAGCGTTGCCCGACCGGGACAGGAGGTCTTCGGCTACACCTTC.

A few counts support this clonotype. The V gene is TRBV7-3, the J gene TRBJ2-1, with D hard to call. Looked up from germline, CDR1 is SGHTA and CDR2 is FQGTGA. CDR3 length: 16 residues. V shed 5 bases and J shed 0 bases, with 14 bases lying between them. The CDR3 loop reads CASSPKDASSYNEQFF. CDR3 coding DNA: TGTGCCAGCAGCCCAAAGGACGCTTCCTCCTACAATGAGCAGTTCTTC.

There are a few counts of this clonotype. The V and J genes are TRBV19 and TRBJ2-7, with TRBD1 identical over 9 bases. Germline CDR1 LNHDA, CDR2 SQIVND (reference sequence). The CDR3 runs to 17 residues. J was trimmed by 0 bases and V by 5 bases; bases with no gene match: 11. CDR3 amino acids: CASSPPGTGQISYEQYV. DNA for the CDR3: TGTGCCAGTAGTCCTCCTGGGACAGGGCAAATCTCCTACGAGCAGTACGTC.

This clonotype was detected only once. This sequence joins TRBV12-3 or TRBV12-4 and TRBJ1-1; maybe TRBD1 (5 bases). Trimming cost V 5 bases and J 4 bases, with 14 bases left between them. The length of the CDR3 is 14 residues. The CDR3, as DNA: TGTGCCAGCAGTACAACGGAGGGGTTCACTGAAGCTTTCTTT. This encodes CASSTTEGFTEAFF.

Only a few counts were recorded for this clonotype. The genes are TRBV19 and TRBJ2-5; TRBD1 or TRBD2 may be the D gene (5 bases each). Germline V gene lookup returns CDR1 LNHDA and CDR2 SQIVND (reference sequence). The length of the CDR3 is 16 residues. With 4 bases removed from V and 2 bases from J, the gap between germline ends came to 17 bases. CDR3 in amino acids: CASSNVRDPGQETQYF. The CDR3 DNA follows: TGTGCCAGTAGTAACGTCCGGGACCCAGGACAAGAGACCCAGTACTTC.

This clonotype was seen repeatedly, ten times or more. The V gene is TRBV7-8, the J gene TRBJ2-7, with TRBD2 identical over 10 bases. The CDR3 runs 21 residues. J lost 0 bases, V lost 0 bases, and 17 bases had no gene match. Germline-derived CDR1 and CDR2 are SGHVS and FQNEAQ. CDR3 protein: CASSLARVGLAARGGSYEQYV. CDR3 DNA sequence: TGTGCCAGCAGCTTAGCGCGAGTAGGACTAGCGGCTCGAGGAGGCTCCTACGAGCAGTACGTC.

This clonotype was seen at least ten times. The CDR3 nucleotides read TGTGCCAGCAGCTTAGTCACAACCTACAATGAGCAGTTCTTC. Amino acid sequence: CASSLVTTYNEQFF. The rearrangement uses TRBV11-2 and TRBJ2-1; D gene ambiguous. The CDR3 length is 14 residues. The V end lost 1 base, the J end lost 2 bases, and 6 bases lay between the germline ends. CDR1 is SGHAT, CDR2 FQNNGV, per germline.

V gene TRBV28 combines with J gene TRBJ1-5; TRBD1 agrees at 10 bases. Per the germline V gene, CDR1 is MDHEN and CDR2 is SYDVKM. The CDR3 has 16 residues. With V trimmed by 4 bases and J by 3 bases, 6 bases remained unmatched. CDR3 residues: CASSSSGTGANQPQHF. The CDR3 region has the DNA TGTGCCAGCAGTTCATCCGGGACAGGGGCCAATCAGCCCCAGCATTTT.

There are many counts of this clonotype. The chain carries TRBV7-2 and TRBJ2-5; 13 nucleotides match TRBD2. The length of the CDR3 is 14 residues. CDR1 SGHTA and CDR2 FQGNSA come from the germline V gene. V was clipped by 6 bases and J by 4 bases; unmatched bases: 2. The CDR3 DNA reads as TGTGCCAGCAGTCGGACTAGCGGGAGAGAGACCCAGTACTTC. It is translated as CASSRTSGRETQYF. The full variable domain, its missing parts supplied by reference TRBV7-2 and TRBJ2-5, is GAGVSQSPSNKVTEKGKDVELRCDPISGHTALYWYRQSLGQGLEFLIYFQGNSAPDKSGLPSDRFSAERTGGSVSTLTIQRTQQEDSAVYLCASSRTSGRETQYFGPGTRLLVL.

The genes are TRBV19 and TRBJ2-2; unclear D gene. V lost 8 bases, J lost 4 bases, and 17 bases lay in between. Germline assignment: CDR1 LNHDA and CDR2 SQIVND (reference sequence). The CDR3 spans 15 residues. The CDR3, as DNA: TGTGCCAGTGACTTGTCACCTTTCTCCACCGGGGAGCTGTTTTTT. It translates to CASDLSPFSTGELFF.

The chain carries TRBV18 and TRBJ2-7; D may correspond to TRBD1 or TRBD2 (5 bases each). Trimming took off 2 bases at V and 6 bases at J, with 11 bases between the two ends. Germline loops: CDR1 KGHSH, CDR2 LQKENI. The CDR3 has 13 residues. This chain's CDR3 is CASSPSRDAEQYV. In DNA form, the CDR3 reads TGTGCCAGCTCACCATCCCGGGACGCCGAGCAGTACGTC.

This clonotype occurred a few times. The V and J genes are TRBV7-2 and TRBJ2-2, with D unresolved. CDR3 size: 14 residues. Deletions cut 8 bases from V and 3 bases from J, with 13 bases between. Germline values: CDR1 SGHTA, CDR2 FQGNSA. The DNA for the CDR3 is TGTGCCAGCCAGATCATAACCCACACCGGGGAGCTGTTTTTT. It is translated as CASQIITHTGELFF.

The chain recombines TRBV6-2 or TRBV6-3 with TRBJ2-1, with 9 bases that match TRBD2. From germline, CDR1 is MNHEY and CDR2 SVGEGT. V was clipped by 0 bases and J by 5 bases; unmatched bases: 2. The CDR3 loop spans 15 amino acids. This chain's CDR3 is CASSYSGLANNEQFF. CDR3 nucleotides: TGTGCCAGCAGTTACTCGGGACTAGCTAACAATGAGCAGTTCTTC.

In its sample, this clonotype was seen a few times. This CDR3 reads CASGDGTSGYEQYF. CDR3 in DNA: TGCGCCAGCGGAGACGGGACTAGCGGCTACGAGCAGTACTTC. J is TRBJ2-7 and V is TRBV4-3, with TRBD2 identical over 11 bases. Germline CDR1 and CDR2: LGHNA and YSLEER. V dropped 8 bases and J dropped 3; count of bases not matched to a gene: 6. The CDR3 contains 14 residues.

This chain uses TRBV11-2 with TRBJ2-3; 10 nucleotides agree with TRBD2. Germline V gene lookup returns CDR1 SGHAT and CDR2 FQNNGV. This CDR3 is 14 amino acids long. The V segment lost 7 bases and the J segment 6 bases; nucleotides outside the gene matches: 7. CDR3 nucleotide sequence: TGTGCCAGCACCCCAGCGGGAGGGCCGGATACGCAGTATTTT. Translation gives CASTPAGGPDTQYF.

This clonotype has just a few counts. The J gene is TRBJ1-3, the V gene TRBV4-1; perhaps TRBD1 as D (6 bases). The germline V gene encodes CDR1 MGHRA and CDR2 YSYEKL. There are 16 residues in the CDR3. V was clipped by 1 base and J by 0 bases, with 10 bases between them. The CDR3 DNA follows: TGCGCCAGCAGCCAAGCGACAGGATCCTCTGGAAACACCATATATTTT. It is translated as CASSQATGSSGNTIYF.

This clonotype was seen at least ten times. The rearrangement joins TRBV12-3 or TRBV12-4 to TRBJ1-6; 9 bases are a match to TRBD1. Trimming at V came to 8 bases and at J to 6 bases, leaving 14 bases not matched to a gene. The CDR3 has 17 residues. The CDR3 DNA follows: TGTGCCAGCGGGACTACCTCGGGACAGGGACGTAATTCACCCCTCCACTTT. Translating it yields CASGTTSGQGRNSPLHF.